This T cell receptor beta chain was documented in a study of PD-1 blockade in classical Hodgkin lymphoma. TCRdb's table, derived via immunoSEQ multiplex PCR, lists solely in-frame clones and lacks some. The sample includes over 85,000 clones, approximately 90% seen only once; the top ten take under 3.5%. CDR3 length: 16 residues. V gave up 5 bases and J gave up 5 bases; unmatched junction bases: 10. Germline assignment: CDR1 SEHNR and CDR2 FQNEAQ (reference sequence). Indicated time point: cycle 4 day 1 (C4D1), after more than five weeks of nivolumab. Every one of the patients relapsed after autologous stem cell transplantation (brentuximab vedotin exposure was variable).

Sequenced here: peripheral blood mononuclear cells (PBMCs), sampled before the fourth cycle of nivolumab. The source of this sequence is a human donor with classical Hodgkin lymphoma. The chain joins TRBV7-9 to TRBJ1-5; TRBD1 agrees at 9 bases. The CDR3 coding sequence is TGTGCCAGCAGCCCGGCATGGACAGGGGAGGATCAGCCCCAGCATTTT. Its translation: CASSPAWTGEDQPQHF.